These 32 T cell receptor beta chains came from one sample sequenced in a study of cytomegalovirus exposure and HLA in healthy donors. Measured with immunoSEQ multiplex PCR; TCRdb has only the in-frame clones, and not every one. The sample yields 130,000 or so clones, roughly 91% seen once. Sequencing was done on a sample of PBMCs. The origin of the receptors is a man in his thirties or forties in good health and CMV-seronegative.

The chain joins TRBV19 to TRBJ2-6; D call uncertain. Germline loops: CDR1 LNHDA, CDR2 SQIVND (reference sequence). The CDR3 sequence is 13 residues long. Trimming left V 9 bases short and J 0 bases short, with 6 bases between. The CDR3 DNA reads as TGTGCCAGCCAGTTCTCTGGGGCCAACGTCCTGACTTTC. It specifies CASQFSGANVLTF. Variable domain in full (rest from reference TRBV19 and TRBJ2-6): DGGITQSPKYLFRKEGQNVTLSCEQNLNHDAMYWYRQDPGQGLRLIYYSQIVNDFQKGDIAEGYSVSREKKESFPLTVTSAQKNPTAFYLCASQFSGANVLTFGAGSRLTVL.

Here the CDR3 DNA reads TGTGCCAGTAGTCTCACAGTAATGGGGGCCAACGTCCTGACTTTC. Translation gives CASSLTVMGANVLTF. V usage is TRBV19 and J usage is TRBJ2-6, with D unclear. V was cut by 5 bases and J by 4 bases, with 12 bases left in between. In germline, CDR1 is LNHDA, CDR2 SQIVND (reference sequence). The CDR3 runs to 15 residues.

The rearrangement uses TRBV5-6 and TRBJ1-5; no clear D gene. The germline V gene has CDR1 SGHDT and CDR2 YYEEEE. This CDR3 has 15 amino acids. V lost 1 base to trimming and J lost 0 bases, with 8 bases between them. CDR3 in DNA: TGTGCCAGCAGCTTGAGAGGTCATAGCAATCAGCCCCAGCATTTT. It specifies CASSLRGHSNQPQHF.

The chain is built from TRBV18 and TRBJ2-5, with TRBD1 as a possible D gene (5 bases). Trimming cost V 4 bases and J 4 bases, with 10 bases left between them. In germline, CDR1 is KGHSH, CDR2 LQKENI. The CDR3 is 13 residues long. The DNA for the CDR3 is TGTGCCAGCTCACAGGGGATGGGAGAGACCCAGTACTTC. Translating gives CASSQGMGETQYF.

The chain employs TRBV2 and TRBJ2-7; no firm D call. CDR1 is SNHLY, CDR2 FYNNEI, per germline. The CDR3 runs 12 residues. Trimming pared 0 bases from V and 4 bases from J, leaving 4 bases between. The CDR3, as DNA: TGTGCCAGCAGTGAAGCTCCTTACGAGCAGTACTTC. Translation gives CASSEAPYEQYF.

The chain links TRBV10-3 to TRBJ2-2; TRBD1 agrees at 9 bases. V shed 6 bases and J 5 bases; nucleotides not matched to a gene: 7. CDR1 is ENHRY, CDR2 SYGVKD, per germline. CDR3 size: 15 residues. The CDR3 region is CAISTQGAGTGELFF. The CDR3 DNA follows: TGTGCCATCAGCACACAGGGGGCAGGGACCGGGGAGCTGTTTTTT.

This clone occurred a few times. This chain uses TRBV19 with TRBJ2-1; no definite D call. CDR3 size: 15 residues. Trimming cost V 5 bases and J 0 bases, with 11 bases left between them. The germline V gene encodes CDR1 LNHDA and CDR2 SQIVND (reference sequence). The CDR3 DNA reads as TGTGCCAGTAGTCCAAACCCGGGCTCCTACAATGAGCAGTTCTTC. It codes for CASSPNPGSYNEQFF.

In DNA form, the CDR3 reads TGTGCCAGCAGTGAAGACAGGGTAATAGATACGCAGTATTTT. Translation: CASSEDRVIDTQYF. The rearrangement links TRBV6-1 to TRBJ2-3, with a possible D match to TRBD1 (6 bases). This CDR3 spans 14 amino acids. Per germline, CDR1 MNHNS and CDR2 SASEGT. Trimming shortened V by 1 base and J by 5 bases, and 10 bases separated the two germline ends.

The rearrangement links TRBV18 to TRBJ1-1; D is unresolved. The V end lost 3 bases, the J end lost 4 bases, and 12 bases lay between the germline ends. The germline gives CDR1 KGHSH, CDR2 LQKENI. The CDR3 loop spans 14 amino acids. The CDR3 loop reads CASSPGSSTTEAFF. The CDR3 nucleotides read TGTGCCAGCTCACCGGGGAGCTCCACCACTGAAGCTTTCTTT.

The chain is built from TRBV9 and TRBJ1-4, with 7 bases that match TRBD1. Germline-derived CDR1 and CDR2 are SGDLS and YYNGEE. This CDR3 is built from 15 residues. V lost 1 base and J lost 4; bases outside the gene matches: 4. The CDR3, as DNA: TGTGCCAGCAGCGTAACAGGGGCACTTAATGAAAAACTGTTTTTT. The encoded protein is CASSVTGALNEKLFF.

V is TRBV25-1 and J is TRBJ2-7; 8 bases fit TRBD1. This CDR3 is built from 12 residues. The ends lost 9 bases at V and 3 bases at J; junction bases unmatched: 4. The germline gives CDR1 MGHDK, CDR2 SYGVNS. The CDR3 sequence: CASSRGLYEQYF. The CDR3 DNA sequence: TGTGCCAGTAGCAGGGGGCTCTACGAGCAGTACTTC.

The chain recombines TRBV19 with TRBJ1-2, with TRBD1 identical over 9 bases. The J segment lost 6 bases and the V segment lost 9 bases, leaving 5 bases of the junction unmatched. Germline lookup yields CDR1 LNHDA and CDR2 SQIVND (reference sequence). This CDR3 is 12 amino acids long. The CDR3 sequence is CASTDRGDGYTF. The DNA of the CDR3 is TGTGCCAGCACAGACAGGGGGGATGGCTACACCTTC.

The J gene is TRBJ1-1, the V gene TRBV7-3; 8 bases match TRBD1. After removal of 4 bases from V and 2 bases from J, the junction contained 6 bases not matched to a gene. The germline gives CDR1 SGHTA, CDR2 FQGTGA. The CDR3 is made up of 15 amino acids. CDR3 loop: CASSSQTGDNTEAFF. The CDR3 DNA reads as TGTGCCAGCAGCTCACAGACAGGGGACAACACTGAAGCTTTCTTT.

This clone was seen only once. J is TRBJ2-1 and V is TRBV27; possibly TRBD1 for D (5 bases). This CDR3 is 17 amino acids long. Trimming pared 0 bases from V and 2 bases from J, leaving 14 bases between. Germline lookup yields CDR1 MNHEY and CDR2 SMNVEV (reference sequence). DNA of the CDR3: TGTGCCAGCAGTTTATCGGTCGACAGCCTTACCTACAATGAGCAGTTCTTC. It translates to CASSLSVDSLTYNEQFF.

The chain is built from TRBV11-2 and TRBJ2-7; D gene uncertain. V dropped 6 bases and J dropped 2 bases, with 11 bases sitting between them. The length of the CDR3 is 13 residues. The germline V gene encodes CDR1 SGHAT and CDR2 FQNNGV. The CDR3 sequence: CASRPDTAYEQYF. The CDR3, as DNA: TGTGCCAGCAGACCCGACACAGCCTACGAGCAGTACTTC.

This clone is a singleton in its sample. CDR3 in amino acids: CASSLIPGSYEQYF. As DNA, the CDR3 is TGTGCCAGCAGTTTGATCCCGGGGAGCTACGAGCAGTACTTC. This chain links TRBV27 with TRBJ2-7; tentative D call: TRBD2 (5 bases). Trimming took off 3 bases at V and 3 bases at J, with 12 bases between the two ends. CDR3 length: 14 amino acids. CDR1 is MNHEY and CDR2 is SMNVEV in the germline V gene (reference sequence).

The chain couples TRBV28 to TRBJ1-5; D gene unclear. Germline CDR1 reads MDHEN; CDR2 reads SYDVKM. The length of the CDR3 is 13 residues. The ends were cut back, 3 bases at V and 7 bases at J, with 10 bases in the middle. As DNA, the CDR3 is TGTGCCAGCAGTTTGGCAGGCTACCAGCCCCAGCATTTT. Translated, it gives CASSLAGYQPQHF.

The chain links TRBV6-5 to TRBJ2-1, with D possibly matching TRBD1 (6 bases). The germline CDR1 and CDR2 sequences are MNHEY and SVGAGI. This CDR3 spans 14 amino acids. Trimming stripped 6 bases from V and 8 bases from J, with 17 bases between. CDR3 sequence (DNA): TGTGCCAGCAGAAACAGGGTGTTTGGGCATGAGCAGTTCTTC. It yields the protein CASRNRVFGHEQFF.

The rearrangement uses TRBV6-1 and TRBJ2-7; D might be TRBD1 (6 bases). The germline CDR1 and CDR2 sequences are MNHNS and SASEGT. This CDR3 has 15 amino acids. V was clipped by 6 bases and J by 0 bases, with 15 bases between them. Here the CDR3 reads CASSPTGDTSYEQYF. CDR3 nucleotide sequence: TGTGCCAGCAGCCCAACCGGGGACACCTCCTACGAGCAGTACTTC.

DNA for the CDR3: TGTGCCAGCAGCACTCAGGGGGCGTCGGATACGCAGTATTTT. Residues: CASSTQGASDTQYF. J is TRBJ2-3 and V is TRBV11-2, with 8 bases fitting TRBD1. J gave up 6 bases and V 5 bases, and 7 bases lay outside the gene matches. CDR1 and CDR2 from the germline V gene are SGHAT and FQNNGV. The CDR3 is 14 residues long.

This rearrangement joins TRBV15 to TRBJ1-6; a possible D gene is TRBD1 (5 bases). This CDR3 region has 14 residues. From germline, CDR1 is LNHNV and CDR2 YYDKDF (reference sequence). V was cut by 0 bases and J by 10 bases, with 10 bases left in between. CDR3 amino acids: CATSRDGAGSPLHF. The CDR3 DNA reads TGTGCCACCAGCAGAGATGGGGCAGGGTCACCCCTCCACTTT.

This rearrangement joins TRBV4-3 to TRBJ1-6, with a tentative D call TRBD1 (5 bases). Trimming shortened V by 0 bases and J by 9 bases, and 12 bases separated the two germline ends. Germline-derived CDR1 and CDR2 are LGHNA and YSLEER. The CDR3 loop spans 15 amino acids. CDR3 sequence reads: CASSQDRAGFSPLHF. CDR3 sequence (DNA): TGCGCCAGCAGCCAAGATCGGGCAGGGTTTTCACCCCTCCACTTT.

CDR3 nucleotides: TGTGCCAGCAGCCGAATCAGATTGCGGGGGGGATACAATGAGCAGTTCTTC. Amino acid sequence: CASSRIRLRGGYNEQFF. This chain joins TRBV7-9 and TRBJ2-1, with TRBD2 matching over 9 bases. CDR3 length equals 17 residues. Germline V gene data show CDR1 as SEHNR and CDR2 as FQNEAQ (reference sequence). The junction had 12 bases not matched to a gene; V was cut back by 5 bases and J by 4 bases.

The chain has TRBV6-5 and TRBJ1-2; D gene ambiguous. Per the germline V gene, CDR1 is MNHEY and CDR2 is SVGAGI. This CDR3 is 14 amino acids long. V lost 0 bases, J lost 2 bases, and 7 bases lay in between. The CDR3 loop reads CASSYSRGNYGYTF. CDR3 DNA: TGTGCCAGCAGTTACTCTCGGGGAAACTATGGCTACACCTTC.

V is TRBV4-1 and J is TRBJ1-3; TRBD1 agrees at 7 bases. After removal of 1 base from V and 0 bases from J, the junction contained 3 bases not matched to a gene. From germline, CDR1 is MGHRA and CDR2 YSYEKL. There are 16 residues in the CDR3. The CDR3 DNA is TGCGCCAGCAGCCAAGTTCAGGGGGACTCTGGAAACACCATATATTTT. This gives the protein CASSQVQGDSGNTIYF.

The J gene is TRBJ2-1, the V gene TRBV27, with 11 nucleotides matching TRBD2. The ends lost 0 bases at V and 7 bases at J; junction bases unmatched: 5. From germline, CDR1 is MNHEY and CDR2 SMNVEV (reference sequence). The length of the CDR3 is 16 residues. This CDR3 reads CASSLSIAGGLNEQFF. CDR3 sequence (DNA): TGTGCCAGCAGTTTATCCATAGCGGGGGGGCTGAATGAGCAGTTCTTC.

This clone appeared a few times. The chain joins TRBV4-2 to TRBJ1-2; TRBD1 aligns across 10 bases. The CDR3 covers 16 residues. Trimming at V came to 1 base and at J to 4 bases, leaving 6 bases not matched to a gene. The germline gives CDR1 LGHNA, CDR2 YNFKEQ. CDR3 protein: CASSQGWTGGSYGYTF. DNA of the CDR3: TGTGCCAGCAGCCAAGGGTGGACAGGGGGAAGCTATGGCTACACCTTC.

The rearrangement links TRBV7-2 to TRBJ2-7, with a possible D match to TRBD2 (5 bases). CDR1 and CDR2 from the germline V gene are SGHTA and FQGNSA. Trimming took off 4 bases at V and 1 base at J, with 8 bases between the two ends. CDR3 length: 13 residues. CDR3 residues: CASSSRESYEQYF. The CDR3 DNA reads as TGTGCCAGCAGCTCTCGGGAATCCTACGAGCAGTACTTC.

V usage is TRBV6-5 and J usage is TRBJ1-2, with TRBD1 matching over 11 bases. With V trimmed by 6 bases and J by 7 bases, 7 bases remained unmatched. Germline values: CDR1 MNHEY, CDR2 SVGAGI. The CDR3 length is 14 residues. The CDR3 DNA reads as TGTGCCAGCAGAAGGACAGGGGGCGGGGCTGGCTACACCTTC. This encodes CASRRTGGGAGYTF.

Written as DNA, the CDR3 is TGTGCCAGCACCCCACGGGGAGGGACCTATGGCTACACCTTC. Translation gives CASTPRGGTYGYTF. The rearrangement links TRBV2 to TRBJ1-2; the D gene is possibly TRBD1 (5 bases). This CDR3 is built from 14 residues. Per germline, CDR1 SNHLY and CDR2 FYNNEI. V lost 7 bases and J lost 4, with 16 bases in between.

The chain links TRBV7-9 to TRBJ1-4; 8 bases align to TRBD1. Germline V gene sequence: CDR1 SEHNR, CDR2 FQNEAQ (reference sequence). This CDR3 is built from 15 residues. The ends lost 0 bases at V and 3 bases at J; junction bases unmatched: 0. CDR3 sequence (DNA): TGTGCCAGCAGCTTAGCACAGGGGGCTAATGAAAAACTGTTTTTT. Amino acids: CASSLAQGANEKLFF.

The chain employs TRBV6-5 and TRBJ2-1; 9 bases are a match to TRBD1. Germline CDR1 MNHEY, CDR2 SVGAGI. V was pared by 0 bases and J by 6 bases, with 6 bases of the junction left unmatched. The length of the CDR3 is 16 residues. The CDR3 bases are TGTGCCAGCAGTTACTCGACAGGGGGATTGTCCAATGAGCAGTTCTTC. This codes for CASSYSTGGLSNEQFF.